What follows describes a single T cell receptor (beta chain). Germline lookup yields CDR1 SQVTM and CDR2 ANQGSEA. The CDR3 length is 12 residues. V dropped 7 bases and J dropped 2 bases, with 6 bases sitting between them. The entry originates in a study of T cells in Graves' hyperthyroidism and ophthalmopathy. Exclusions: uncontrolled infection, other autoimmune disease, pregnancy, lactation. Around 10 ml of fresh peripheral blood supplied the PBMCs. Amplified TCR beta CDR3 regions came from RNA transcripts. During a first-round RT-PCR of the TCR CDR3, the HTBI primer set was used. MiXCR, applied by TCRdb to the multiplex PCR reads, yields one record per CDR3 protein. Here the sample spans around 500,000 distinct CDR3 sequences, around a fifth being singletons.

This chain connects TRBV29-1 to TRBJ2-6; D call uncertain. The sample comprised blood. The origin of this receptor is a woman in her 70s with Graves' ophthalmopathy. Written as DNA, the CDR3 is TGCAGCGGGAGTACTGGGGCCAACGTCCTGACTTTC. The encoded protein is CSGSTGANVLTF. Complete variable domain (other parts from reference TRBV29-1 and TRBJ2-6): SAVISQKPSRDICQRGTSLTIQCQVDSQVTMMFWYRQQPGQSLTLIATANQGSEATYESGFVIDKFPISRPNLTFSTLTVSNMSPEDSSIYLCSGSTGANVLTFGAGSRLTVL.